The 20 T cell receptor beta chains given below trace back to one sample, sequenced in a study of blood T cells in healthy people across ages. With a J-beta primer mix and a sample-barcoded 5' primer, a second PCR ran about 6 to 11 cycles. TCRdb reprocessed the 5' RACE reads via MiXCR and lists one record per CDR3 protein. The profile shows some 1.8 million distinct CDR3 sequences, 39% of them singletons. Source material: blood. These TCRs come from a human donor in good health.

V and J are TRBV20-1 and TRBJ2-2, with D hard to call. V shed 2 bases and J shed 4 bases, with 11 bases lying between them. The CDR3 is 14 residues long. CDR1 and CDR2 (germline): DFQATT, SNEGSKA (reference sequence). CDR3 residues: CSARTISGTGELFF. In DNA form, the CDR3 reads TGCAGTGCTAGAACCATATCGGGCACCGGGGAGCTGTTTTTT.

In this sample, this clonotype turned up a few times. The chain employs TRBV5-1 and TRBJ1-1; tentatively, D is TRBD1 (5 bases). The germline CDR1 and CDR2 sequences are SGHRS and YFSETQ. The ends were cut back, 3 bases at V and 1 base at J, with 13 bases in the middle. The CDR3 is 15 amino acids. The CDR3 here is CASSSVGARNTEAFF. In DNA form, the CDR3 reads TGCGCCAGCAGCTCAGTAGGGGCAAGGAACACTGAAGCTTTCTTT. Complete variable domain (other parts from reference TRBV5-1 and TRBJ1-1): KAGVTQTPRYLIKTRGQQVTLSCSPISGHRSVSWYQQTPGQGLQFLFEYFSETQRNKGNFPGRFSGRQFSNSRSEMNVSTLELGDSALYLCASSSVGARNTEAFFGQGTRLTVV.

The table lists this clonotype with a few counts. This chain uses TRBV7-2 with TRBJ2-1; 7 bases align to TRBD2. The CDR3 consists of 13 residues. Losses at the gene ends were 1 base for V and 8 bases for J; bases not matched to a gene: 2. Germline CDR1 SGHTA, CDR2 FQGNSA. CDR3 protein: CASSLVREDEQFF. CDR3 nucleotides: TGTGCCAGCAGCTTAGTTCGGGAGGATGAGCAGTTCTTC.

This chain links TRBV20-1 with TRBJ2-1; a weak D match, TRBD2 (6 bases). The CDR3 totals 12 residues. Trimming shortened V by 5 bases and J by 7 bases, and 12 bases separated the two germline ends. Germline CDR1 reads DFQATT; CDR2 reads SNEGSKA (reference sequence). The CDR3: CSAGRSINEQFF. The CDR3 region has the DNA TGCAGTGCTGGGAGGTCAATTAATGAGCAGTTCTTC.

CDR3 sequence: CASSLRAGENSPLHF. The CDR3 coding sequence is TGTGCCAGCAGTTTGAGGGCAGGGGAGAATTCACCCCTCCACTTT. The V call is TRBV2, the J call TRBJ1-6, with D perhaps matching TRBD1 (6 bases). V shed 5 bases and J shed 7 bases, with 15 bases lying between them. This CDR3 is built from 15 residues. Germline values: CDR1 SNHLY, CDR2 FYNNEI.

This sequence joins TRBV19 and TRBJ1-5; 10 nucleotides line up with TRBD1. The CDR3 length is 16 residues. Looked up from germline, CDR1 is LNHDA and CDR2 is SQIVND (reference sequence). Germline trimming cut 5 bases from V and 3 bases from J; bases unmatched to any gene: 7. Here the CDR3 DNA reads TGTGCCAGTAGTCCGACAGGGGGCTTTGTCAATCAGCCCCAGCATTTT. This translates into CASSPTGGFVNQPQHF.

The chain recombines TRBV29-1 with TRBJ1-2; 8 nucleotides align to TRBD1. The CDR3 contains 16 residues. Per the germline V gene, CDR1 is SQVTM and CDR2 is ANQGSEA. Germline trimming cut 7 bases from V and 7 bases from J; bases unmatched to any gene: 20. CDR3 loop: CSAGPDRGGREGGYTF. The CDR3 bases are TGCAGCGCCGGGCCCGACAGGGGCGGTCGAGAGGGTGGCTACACCTTC.

With regard to this clonotype: A single base is all that separates this from a far larger clone, so a read error is likely. This sequence joins TRBV3-1 and TRBJ2-1, with no clear D. The ends were cut back, 2 bases at V and 5 bases at J, with 4 bases in the middle. This CDR3 comprises 12 residues. Germline values: CDR1 LGHDT, CDR2 YNNKEL (reference sequence). For the CDR3, the DNA is TGTGCCAGCAGCCAAAGCCACAATGAGCAGTTCTTC. Its translation: CASSQSHNEQFF.

The table lists this clonotype with a few counts. The J gene is TRBJ1-2, the V gene TRBV11-1; D possibly corresponds to TRBD1 (6 bases). This CDR3 has 16 residues. The V end lost 5 bases, the J end lost 4 bases, and 20 bases lay between the germline ends. Germline CDR1 reads SGHAT; CDR2 reads FQDESV (reference sequence). CDR3 protein: CASSPSPGGQSYGYTF. CDR3 sequence (DNA): TGTGCCAGCAGCCCAAGCCCCGGAGGACAGTCCTATGGCTACACCTTC.

The rearrangement joins TRBV12-5 to TRBJ1-1; 7 bases match TRBD1. With V trimmed by 6 bases and J by 0 bases, 4 bases remained unmatched. CDR1 and CDR2 from the germline V gene are LGHNT and FRNRAP. The CDR3 has 14 residues. Written as DNA, the CDR3 is TGTGCTAGTGGCCTCAGGGGGATGAACACTGAAGCTTTCTTT. Its translation: CASGLRGMNTEAFF.

This clonotype was observed a handful of times. This sequence joins TRBV4-1 and TRBJ2-1; possibly TRBD1 or TRBD2 for D (5 bases each). Germline CDR1 MGHRA, CDR2 YSYEKL. Trimming pared 2 bases from V and 5 bases from J, leaving 13 bases between. The CDR3 sequence is 15 residues long. In nucleotides, the CDR3 is TGCGCCAGCAGCCAACGTTCCGGGACCGACAATGAGCAGTTCTTC. Its protein is CASSQRSGTDNEQFF.

This clonotype was seen a few times. This chain links TRBV4-2 with TRBJ1-2; the D is unclear. CDR3 size: 14 residues. The V end lost 1 base, the J end lost 6 bases, and 12 bases lay between the germline ends. Germline CDR1 reads LGHNA; CDR2 reads YNFKEQ. The DNA of the CDR3 is TGTGCCAGCAGCCAAGGCGGTCGTGGACATGGCTACACCTTC. Translating gives CASSQGGRGHGYTF.

This clonotype came up a few times. V gene TRBV6-6 combines with J gene TRBJ2-3; D is uncertain. CDR3 size: 14 residues. From germline, CDR1 is MNHNY and CDR2 SVGAGI (reference sequence). The V and J ends lost 2 bases and 2 bases respectively, with 8 bases between them. The CDR3 spells CASSYSEDTDTQYF. In DNA form, the CDR3 reads TGTGCCAGCAGTTACAGTGAGGACACAGATACGCAGTATTTT.

The genes are TRBV10-3 and TRBJ2-3; D remains unclear. From germline, CDR1 is ENHRY and CDR2 SYGVKD. The CDR3 sequence is 15 residues long. V shed 7 bases and J shed 3 bases, with 17 bases lying between them. CDR3 bases: TGTGCCATCAATTCCGCCCCCCTTGGGACAGATACGCAGTATTTT. This gives the protein CAINSAPLGTDTQYF.

V gene TRBV9 combines with J gene TRBJ2-1; unclear D gene. Between the trimmed V and J ends, which lost 6 bases and 9 bases, there was a span of 16 bases. This CDR3 spans 13 amino acids. Germline CDR1 SGDLS, CDR2 YYNGEE. CDR3 residues: CASTDVPSGEQFF. Written as DNA, the CDR3 is TGTGCCAGCACGGACGTACCTTCGGGTGAGCAGTTCTTC. Complete variable domain (other parts from reference TRBV9 and TRBJ2-1): DSGVTQTPKHLITATGQRVTLRCSPRSGDLSVYWYQQSLDQGLQFLIQYYNGEERAKGNILERFSAQQFPDLHSELNLSSLELGDSALYFCASTDVPSGEQFFGPGTRLTVL.

Concerning this clonotype itself: The junction shows a germline mismatch at one end, possibly a read error. V usage is TRBV4-2 and J usage is TRBJ2-1; unclear D gene. CDR1 is LGHNA and CDR2 is YNFKEQ in the germline V gene. The CDR3 contains 13 residues. CDR3 sequence: CVSSQEANNEQFF. For the CDR3, the DNA is TGTGTCAGCAGCCAAGAAGCGAACAATGAGCAGTTCTTC.

This clonotype was recorded a few times. The gene calls are TRBV7-2 and TRBJ1-1; D gene uncertain. CDR1 and CDR2 (germline): SGHTA, FQGNSA. Trimming took 2 bases from V and 10 from J, leaving 23 bases between them. The CDR3 contains 16 residues. This chain's CDR3 is CASSLKWLGGGLVAFF. CDR3 nucleotide sequence: TGTGCCAGCAGCTTAAAATGGTTAGGTGGAGGGCTCGTAGCTTTCTTT.

This clonotype was seen a handful of times. The chain uses TRBV5-6 and TRBJ2-3, with D maybe TRBD1 (5 bases). In germline, CDR1 is SGHDT, CDR2 YYEEEE. CDR3 length: 15 residues. Trimming stripped 1 base from V and 6 bases from J, with 15 bases between. CDR3 in DNA: TGTGCCAGCAGCTTGCGACAGTCATTCGCGGATACGCAGTATTTT. This translates into CASSLRQSFADTQYF.

This clonotype was seen more than once but under ten times. The chain uses TRBV20-1 and TRBJ2-1, with TRBD2 matching 9 bases. V shed 1 base, J shed 1 base, and the junction held 5 bases outside the gene matches. The CDR3 sequence is 16 residues long. Germline V gives CDR1 DFQATT, CDR2 SNEGSKA (reference sequence). The CDR3, as DNA: TGCAGTGCTAGAGTGGGTAGCGGGAGTTCCTACAATGAGCAGTTCTTC. Residues: CSARVGSGSSYNEQFF.

The rearrangement links TRBV20-1 to TRBJ2-3, with D tentatively TRBD1 (6 bases). This CDR3 has 15 residues. In germline, CDR1 is DFQATT, CDR2 SNEGSKA (reference sequence). V lost 6 bases and J 4 bases, leaving 20 bases between the germline ends. The CDR3 spells CSAHNRERSADTQYF. The CDR3 nucleotides are TGCAGTGCCCATAACAGGGAAAGGAGTGCAGATACGCAGTATTTT.